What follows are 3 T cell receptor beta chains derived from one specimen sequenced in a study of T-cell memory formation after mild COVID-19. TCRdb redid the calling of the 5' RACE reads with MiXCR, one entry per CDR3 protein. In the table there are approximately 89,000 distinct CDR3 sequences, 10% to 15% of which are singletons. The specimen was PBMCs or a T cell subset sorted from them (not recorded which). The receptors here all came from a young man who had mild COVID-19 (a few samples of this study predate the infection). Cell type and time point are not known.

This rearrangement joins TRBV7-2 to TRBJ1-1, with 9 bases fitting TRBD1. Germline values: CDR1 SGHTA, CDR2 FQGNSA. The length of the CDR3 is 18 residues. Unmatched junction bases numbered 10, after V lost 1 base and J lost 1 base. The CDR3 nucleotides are TGTGCCAGCAGCTTAGGTGCCCCGGGACAGGGTAAGAACACTGAAGCTTTCTTT. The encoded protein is CASSLGAPGQGKNTEAFF.

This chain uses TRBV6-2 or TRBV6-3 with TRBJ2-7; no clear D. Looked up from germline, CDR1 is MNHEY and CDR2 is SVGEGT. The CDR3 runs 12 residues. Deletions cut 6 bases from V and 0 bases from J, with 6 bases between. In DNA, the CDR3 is TGTGCCAGCAGGGACGGCTCCTACGAGCAGTACTTC. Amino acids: CASRDGSYEQYF.

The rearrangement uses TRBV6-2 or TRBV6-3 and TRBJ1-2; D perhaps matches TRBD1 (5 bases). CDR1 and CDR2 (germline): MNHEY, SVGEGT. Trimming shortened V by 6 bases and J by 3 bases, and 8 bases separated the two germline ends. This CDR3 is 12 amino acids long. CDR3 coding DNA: TGTGCCAGCAGGACAGCTTACTATGGCTACACCTTC. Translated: CASRTAYYGYTF.